The 15 T cell receptor beta chains below come from one sample, sequenced in a study of CD8 T cells in ankylosing spondylitis. Whole-study findings and limits: Seemingly characteristic of ankylosing spondylitis blood was a TCR beta motif consisting of eight highly homologous variants.

These receptors' targets are unknown. TCRdb used MiXCR to reprocess the 5' RACE reads, holding one entry per CDR3 protein. The sample lists fewer than 550,000 distinct CDR3 sequences; under 5.5% were seen once. Sequencing was done on a sample of blood, either unsorted or a sorted T cell fraction (not recorded which). The receptor source for this set is a male donor with ankylosing spondylitis.

This clonotype was counted many times. The chain has TRBV10-3 and TRBJ2-7, with 8 bases that match TRBD1. This CDR3 has 16 amino acids. In germline, CDR1 is ENHRY, CDR2 SYGVKD. V lost 3 bases to trimming and J lost 6 bases; unmatched junction nucleotides: 13. The CDR3 DNA sequence: TGTGCCATCAGTGACGGACAGGGTGGGATATCGCGCGAGCAGTACTTC. This sequence encodes CAISDGQGGISREQYF.

This clonotype was seen ten or more times. The V and J genes are TRBV7-9 and TRBJ2-7, with D perhaps given as TRBD1 or TRBD2 (5 bases each). This CDR3 comprises 13 residues. Germline lookup yields CDR1 SEHNR and CDR2 FQNEAQ (reference sequence). V lost 7 bases and J lost 3, with 13 bases in between. CDR3 bases: TGTGCCAGCAACGATTGGGACGGCTACGAGCAGTACTTC. As protein: CASNDWDGYEQYF.

This clonotype was recorded many times. This chain links TRBV7-2 with TRBJ2-6; D gene uncertain. CDR1 SGHTA and CDR2 FQGNSA come from the germline V gene. The CDR3 loop spans 13 amino acids. The V end lost 3 bases, the J end lost 0 bases, and 0 bases lay between the germline ends. The CDR3 region is CASSFSGANVLTF. The CDR3 region has the DNA TGTGCCAGCAGCTTCTCTGGGGCCAACGTCCTGACTTTC. Full variable domain (missing parts from reference TRBV7-2 and TRBJ2-6): GAGVSQSPSNKVTEKGKDVELRCDPISGHTALYWYRQSLGQGLEFLIYFQGNSAPDKSGLPSDRFSAERTGGSVSTLTIQRTQQEDSAVYLCASSFSGANVLTFGAGSRLTVL.

This clonotype was seen ten or more times. V is TRBV5-1 and J is TRBJ1-5; 7 nucleotides line up with TRBD1. This CDR3 is 14 amino acids long. Trimming removed 2 bases from V and 5 bases from J; junction bases left unmatched: 4. The germline gives CDR1 SGHRS, CDR2 YFSETQ. The CDR3 protein is CASSLQGLHQPQHF. As DNA, the CDR3 is TGCGCCAGCAGCTTACAGGGGCTCCATCAGCCCCAGCATTTT. Full variable domain (remainder filled in from reference TRBV5-1 and TRBJ1-5): KAGVTQTPRYLIKTRGQQVTLSCSPISGHRSVSWYQQTPGQGLQFLFEYFSETQRNKGNFPGRFSGRQFSNSRSEMNVSTLELGDSALYLCASSLQGLHQPQHFGDGTRLSIL.

This clonotype was observed at least ten times. The V call is TRBV5-6, the J call TRBJ1-2, with 7 bases that match TRBD1. With 5 bases clipped from V and 0 bases from J, the junction kept 7 bases outside the gene matches. Germline V CDR1 and CDR2: SGHDT, YYEEEE. The length of the CDR3 is 15 residues. The CDR3 here is CASRPTGEANYGYTF. The DNA of the CDR3 is TGTGCCAGCAGACCTACAGGGGAGGCTAACTATGGCTACACCTTC.

This clonotype was recorded many times. This chain joins TRBV28 and TRBJ1-2; 7 bases fit TRBD1. V dropped 2 bases and J dropped 4; count of bases not matched to a gene: 7. The CDR3 is made up of 15 amino acids. The germline V gene has CDR1 MDHEN and CDR2 SYDVKM. CDR3 in amino acids: CASSLEGQRRYGYTF. In nucleotides, the CDR3 is TGTGCCAGCAGTTTAGAGGGACAGCGGCGCTATGGCTACACCTTC.

This clonotype was counted at least ten times. The J gene is TRBJ2-1, the V gene TRBV6-1, with 14 bases fitting TRBD2. V lost 5 bases and J lost 12; bases outside the gene matches: 12. In germline, CDR1 is MNHNS, CDR2 SASEGT. The CDR3 covers 16 residues. CDR3 protein: CASSQRGLAGERWQFF. The CDR3 DNA is TGTGCCAGCAGTCAGAGGGGACTAGCGGGAGAAAGATGGCAGTTCTTC.

This clonotype has at least ten counts. The chain couples TRBV4-2 to TRBJ1-3; weak D call: TRBD1 (6 bases). The CDR3 extends over 16 amino acids. V lost 2 bases, J lost 3 bases, and 14 bases lay in between. The germline V gene has CDR1 LGHNA and CDR2 YNFKEQ. The CDR3 protein is CASSQLSAGVGNTIYF. CDR3 DNA sequence: TGTGCCAGCAGCCAACTAAGTGCAGGGGTTGGAAACACCATATATTTT.

In this sample, this clonotype turned up many times. V gene TRBV6-5 combines with J gene TRBJ2-3; maybe TRBD1 (6 bases). This CDR3 contains 16 residues. V lost 2 bases and J lost 3, with 15 bases in between. Germline V CDR1 and CDR2: MNHEY, SVGAGI. CDR3 residues: CASSYQTGRVTDTQYF. CDR3 nucleotide sequence: TGTGCCAGCAGTTACCAAACAGGGAGAGTTACAGATACGCAGTATTTT.

The rearrangement uses TRBV7-6 and TRBJ2-1, with TRBD1 as a possible D gene (5 bases). The germline V gene has CDR1 SGHVS and CDR2 FNYEAQ. CDR3 length: 16 amino acids. The V gene lost 5 bases and the J gene lost 3 bases, with 17 bases spanning the gap. The chain's CDR3 is CASSIPPGFGYNEQFF. The DNA of the CDR3 is TGTGCCAGCAGCATACCCCCAGGGTTCGGCTACAATGAGCAGTTCTTC.

This chain uses TRBV3-1 with TRBJ2-1; D is unresolved. This CDR3 comprises 12 residues. V was shortened by 2 bases and J by 8 bases, with 7 bases between the two germline ends. Germline values: CDR1 LGHDT, CDR2 YNNKEL (reference sequence). The CDR3 loop is CASSQLVDEQFF. DNA of the CDR3: TGTGCCAGCAGCCAATTAGTGGATGAGCAGTTCTTC.

The chain recombines TRBV5-6 with TRBJ2-7; 11 bases fit TRBD2. This CDR3 spans 15 amino acids. V was clipped by 9 bases and J by 2 bases; unmatched bases: 10. Germline CDR1 is SGHDT and CDR2 is YYEEEE. CDR3 sequence: CAMGPGLAGAYEQYF. Here the CDR3 DNA reads TGTGCCATGGGCCCCGGACTAGCGGGTGCCTACGAGCAGTACTTC.

A few counts support this clonotype. The rearrangement uses TRBV2 and TRBJ2-3; the match to TRBD2 covers 14 bases. This CDR3 contains 18 residues. Germline V lookup: CDR1 SNHLY, CDR2 FYNNEI. Unmatched junction bases numbered 6, after V lost 0 bases and J lost 4 bases. The CDR3 loop reads CASSEAGGLAGVSDTQYF. Written as DNA, the CDR3 is TGTGCCAGCAGTGAAGCGGGGGGACTAGCGGGGGTTTCAGATACGCAGTATTTT.

This clonotype has a count of ten or more. The chain combines TRBV20-1 with TRBJ2-1; 13 bases line up with TRBD2. Germline CDR1 reads DFQATT; CDR2 reads SNEGSKA (reference sequence). After removal of 2 bases from V and 1 base from J, the junction contained 8 bases not matched to a gene. The CDR3 spans 18 residues. The CDR3 DNA reads TGCAGTGCTAGATTTACTAGCGGGAGGGCCGGATCCTACAATGAGCAGTTCTTC. Amino acid sequence: CSARFTSGRAGSYNEQFF.

V and J are TRBV6-5 and TRBJ2-3; 11 nucleotides align to TRBD2. This CDR3 is built from 17 residues. Trimming cost V 2 bases and J 3 bases; bases outside gene matches: 7. Looked up from germline, CDR1 is MNHEY and CDR2 is SVGAGI. This CDR3 is CASSYRRTSGWTDTQYF. The CDR3 region has the DNA TGTGCCAGCAGTTACCGCCGGACTAGCGGGTGGACAGATACGCAGTATTTT.